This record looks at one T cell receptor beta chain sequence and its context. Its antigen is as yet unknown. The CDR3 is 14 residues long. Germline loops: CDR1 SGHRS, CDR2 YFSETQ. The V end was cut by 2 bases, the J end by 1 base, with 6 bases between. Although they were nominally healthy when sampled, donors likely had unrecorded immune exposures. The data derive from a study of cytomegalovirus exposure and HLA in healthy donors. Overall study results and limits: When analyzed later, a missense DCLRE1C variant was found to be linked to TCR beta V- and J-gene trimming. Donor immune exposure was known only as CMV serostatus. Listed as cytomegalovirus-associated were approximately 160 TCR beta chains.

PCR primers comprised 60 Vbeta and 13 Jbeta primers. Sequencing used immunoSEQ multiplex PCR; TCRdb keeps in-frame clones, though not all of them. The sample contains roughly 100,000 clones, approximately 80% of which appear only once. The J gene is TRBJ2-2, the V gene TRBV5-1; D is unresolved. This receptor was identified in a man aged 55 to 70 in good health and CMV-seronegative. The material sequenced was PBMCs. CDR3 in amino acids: CASSLTGNTGELFF. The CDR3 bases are TGCGCCAGCAGCTTAACCGGGAACACCGGGGAGCTGTTTTTT.